This TCR beta chain originates from a study of T cell responses to AZD1222 COVID-19 vaccine. Study outcomes and limitations: Reportedly, nearly half of unique spike TCRs recognized epitopes outside B.1.351/B.1.1.7 mutations. Most donors were white British and more were female, and clonal diversity was possibly underestimated.

CDR1 is LGHNA and CDR2 is YNFKEQ in the germline V gene. There are 19 residues in the CDR3. J gave up 0 bases and V 0 bases, and 12 bases lay outside the gene matches. Comment on this clone: As yet, its antigen is unknown.

Measured with immunoSEQ multiplex PCR; TCRdb has only the in-frame clones, and not every one. The sample yields under 150,000 clones, about 90% seen once. The TCR was taken from an adult in good health. The chain combines TRBV4-2 with TRBJ2-7, with 9 nucleotides matching TRBD1. Sequencing used peripheral blood, obtained on day 0 of MenACWY control vaccination. The CDR3 here is CASSQDRDRVFGTSYEQYF. In nucleotides, the CDR3 is TGTGCCAGCAGCCAAGACCGGGACAGGGTATTCGGAACCTCCTACGAGCAGTACTTC.